Detailed here is one T cell receptor beta chain. The sample originates from a study of tumor-infiltrating lymphocytes in oesophageal squamous cell carcinoma. Germline-derived CDR1 and CDR2 are SGHAT and FQNNGV. This CDR3 has 15 amino acids. TCRdb ran MiXCR on the PCR reads and lists one entry per CDR3 protein. The sample holds 10,000 to 15,000 distinct CDR3 sequences, around 48% seen once. Specimen: esophageal tumor tissue. The clonotype was recovered from a female donor with esophageal squamous cell carcinoma. The rearrangement joins TRBV11-2 to TRBJ2-1, with D perhaps matching TRBD1 or TRBD2 (5 bases each). The end of the DNA aligns better with TRBJ2-7, so the J call may be wrong. CDR3 region: CASSLRGALLNEQYF. The CDR3 DNA reads TGTGCCAGCAGCTTGAGGGGAGCCCTCTTAAATGAGCAGTACTTC.